This T cell receptor (beta chain) was identified in a study of cytomegalovirus exposure and HLA in healthy donors. Both 60 Vbeta primers and 13 Jbeta primers went into the PCR. The method was immunoSEQ multiplex PCR; TCRdb's version includes in-frame clones alone and lacks a portion of them. The repertoire holds some 120,000 clones, with around 77% as singletons. CDR1 is SGHTA, CDR2 FQGNSA, per germline. V dropped 5 bases and J dropped 4 bases, with 12 bases sitting between them. The CDR3 totals 14 residues. Study outcomes and limitations: Specificity of a few CMV-associated chains for CMV antigens was verified in vitro.

A remark on this clone: Its antigen remains unknown.

The sequence came from a middle-aged man in good health and CMV-seropositive. The sequenced material came from PBMCs. The chain couples TRBV7-2 to TRBJ2-1; D is possibly TRBD2 (6 bases). CDR3: CASSAGTFYNEQFF. The DNA for the CDR3 is TGTGCCAGCAGCGCTGGGACTTTTTACAATGAGCAGTTCTTC.